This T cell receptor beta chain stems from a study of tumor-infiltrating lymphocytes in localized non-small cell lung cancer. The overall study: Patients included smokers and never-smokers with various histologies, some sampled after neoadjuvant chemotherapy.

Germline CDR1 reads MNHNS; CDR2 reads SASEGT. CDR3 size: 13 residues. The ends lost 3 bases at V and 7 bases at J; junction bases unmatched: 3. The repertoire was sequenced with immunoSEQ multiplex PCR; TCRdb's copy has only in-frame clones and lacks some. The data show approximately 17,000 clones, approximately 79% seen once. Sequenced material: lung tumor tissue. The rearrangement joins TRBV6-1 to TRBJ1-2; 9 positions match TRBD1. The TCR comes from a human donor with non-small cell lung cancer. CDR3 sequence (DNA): TGTGCCAGCAGTGAGGGACAGGGAGGTGGCTACACCTTC. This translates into CASSEGQGGGYTF.